This entry lists 21 T cell receptor beta chains sequenced from one sample in a study of shared clonotypes between healthy human individuals. Assay: immunoSEQ multiplex PCR; the TCRdb copy retains only in-frame clones and omits some. The table shows approximately 590,000 clones, with around 95% occurring only once. Positive CCR7 selection of CD45RO-negative cells yielded the naive CD8 cells, and terminally differentiated effector memory CD45RA+ cells were excluded. What was sequenced was naive CD8+ T cells sorted from blood. Receptor source: a woman in her 30s in good health.

The rearrangement uses TRBV7-9 and TRBJ1-1, with 7 bases that match TRBD1. The length of the CDR3 is 17 residues. Trimming took 8 bases from V and 1 from J; bases not matched to a gene: 16. The V gene's germline CDR1 is SEHNR and CDR2 FQNEAQ (reference sequence). CDR3 region: CASGGTGAGAKNTEAFF. DNA for the CDR3: TGTGCCAGCGGTGGAACAGGGGCCGGAGCCAAGAACACTGAAGCTTTCTTT.

The rearrangement joins TRBV6-5 to TRBJ2-1; no clear D gene. The germline CDR1 and CDR2 sequences are MNHEY and SVGAGI. V lost 6 bases and J 0 bases, leaving 12 bases between the germline ends. This CDR3 has 15 residues. CDR3 sequence reads: CASSPLPSSYNEQFF. The CDR3 DNA follows: TGTGCCAGCAGCCCACTCCCGAGCTCCTACAATGAGCAGTTCTTC.

The V call is TRBV28, the J call TRBJ2-7; D is possibly TRBD1 (6 bases). The CDR3 extends over 15 amino acids. The germline CDR1 and CDR2 sequences are MDHEN and SYDVKM. The V gene lost 3 bases and the J gene lost 4 bases, with 16 bases spanning the gap. The CDR3 protein is CASSFDRDTTYEQYF. The DNA of the CDR3 is TGTGCCAGCAGTTTCGACCGGGACACTACATACGAGCAGTACTTC.

V is TRBV2 and J is TRBJ1-1, with 9 bases identical to TRBD1. Trimming removed 0 bases from V and 6 bases from J; junction bases left unmatched: 5. CDR3 length equals 15 residues. Germline CDR1 is SNHLY and CDR2 is FYNNEI. The CDR3 sequence is CASSEALGTGPEAFF. The CDR3 bases are TGTGCCAGCAGTGAAGCGCTTGGGACAGGGCCTGAAGCTTTCTTT. The whole variable domain, remainder taken from reference TRBV2 and TRBJ1-1, is EPEVTQTPSHQVTQMGQEVILRCVPISNHLYFYWYRQILGQKVEFLVSFYNNEISEKSEIFDDQFSVERPDGSNFTLKIRSTKLEDSAMYFCASSEALGTGPEAFFGQGTRLTVV.

This rearrangement joins TRBV10-3 to TRBJ2-1; 7 positions match TRBD1. The J segment lost 6 bases and the V segment lost 11 bases, leaving 4 bases of the junction unmatched. The CDR3 loop spans 11 amino acids. Germline loops: CDR1 ENHRY, CDR2 SYGVKD. CDR3 coding DNA: TGTGCCGCCCAGGGGGTCAATGAGCAGTTCTTC. This sequence encodes CAAQGVNEQFF.

The chain joins TRBV5-1 to TRBJ1-3; D ambiguous. The CDR3 sequence is 16 residues long. CDR1 is SGHRS and CDR2 is YFSETQ in the germline V gene. V lost 1 base and J 4 bases, leaving 15 bases between the germline ends. The CDR3 region is CASSLTLSPRGNTIYF. CDR3 coding DNA: TGCGCCAGCAGCTTGACGCTATCCCCCAGGGGAAACACCATATATTTT.

The chain employs TRBV4-1 and TRBJ2-5; maybe TRBD2 (5 bases). Trimming stripped 4 bases from V and 1 base from J, with 13 bases between. CDR3 length: 15 amino acids. Germline CDR1 is MGHRA and CDR2 is YSYEKL. The CDR3 bases are TGCGCCAGCAGCCCTCGCCAGCGGACCCAAGAGACCCAGTACTTC. Protein sequence: CASSPRQRTQETQYF.

The chain has TRBV27 and TRBJ2-1; 9 bases match TRBD2. The germline V gene encodes CDR1 MNHEY and CDR2 SMNVEV (reference sequence). The CDR3 has 17 residues. Trimming cost V 0 bases and J 4 bases; bases outside gene matches: 7. As DNA, the CDR3 is TGTGCCAGCAGTTTATCCCGCGGGAGGGCCTCATACAATGAGCAGTTCTTC. This gives the protein CASSLSRGRASYNEQFF.

The CDR3 reads CASSRGTILVNEQYF. CDR3 nucleotides: TGTGCCAGCAGCAGGGGGACTATCCTGGTAAACGAGCAGTACTTC. The chain links TRBV7-2 to TRBJ2-7; TRBD2 is a possible D gene (7 bases). The CDR3 has 15 residues. Germline V gives CDR1 SGHTA, CDR2 FQGNSA. V was clipped by 5 bases and J by 5 bases, with 19 bases between them. The full variable domain, with the rest looked up from reference TRBV7-2 and TRBJ2-7, is GAGVSQSPSNKVTEKGKDVELRCDPISGHTALYWYRQSLGQGLEFLIYFQGNSAPDKSGLPSDRFSAERTGGSVSTLTIQRTQQEDSAVYLCASSRGTILVNEQYFGPGTRLTVT.

The chain recombines TRBV4-1 with TRBJ2-7; D gene uncertain. CDR1 is MGHRA, CDR2 YSYEKL, per germline. There are 14 residues in the CDR3. The V end was cut by 0 bases, the J end by 2 bases, with 8 bases between. CDR3 residues: CASSQEPGTYEQYF. Here the CDR3 DNA reads TGCGCCAGCAGCCAAGAGCCTGGGACCTACGAGCAGTACTTC.

The chain couples TRBV11-2 to TRBJ1-3; D is ambiguous. Germline V CDR1 and CDR2: SGHAT, FQNNGV. The CDR3 sequence is 13 residues long. The germline V and J ends were trimmed by 3 bases and 1 base, with 4 bases remaining between them. As DNA, the CDR3 is TGTGCCAGCAGCTTCTCATCTGGAAACACCATATATTTT. It translates to CASSFSSGNTIYF.

CDR3: CASSFLRTRYEQYF. CDR3 nucleotide sequence: TGTGCCAGCAGTTTTTTAAGGACAAGATACGAGCAGTACTTC. The V call is TRBV27, the J call TRBJ2-7, with TRBD1 as a possible D gene (5 bases). V was clipped by 3 bases and J by 4 bases, with 13 bases between them. The length of the CDR3 is 14 residues. Germline lookup yields CDR1 MNHEY and CDR2 SMNVEV (reference sequence).

This chain connects TRBV19 to TRBJ1-5, with 8 bases that match TRBD1. The CDR3 extends over 15 amino acids. The germline CDR1 and CDR2 sequences are LNHDA and SQIVND (reference sequence). V trimming: 6 bases; J trimming: 4 bases; junction bases outside the gene matches: 8. The CDR3 coding sequence is TGTGCCAGTAGAGGACAGGGAGAGTTTAATCAGCCCCAGCATTTT. This sequence encodes CASRGQGEFNQPQHF. Drawing the rest from reference TRBV19 and TRBJ1-5, the complete variable domain is DGGITQSPKYLFRKEGQNVTLSCEQNLNHDAMYWYRQDPGQGLRLIYYSQIVNDFQKGDIAEGYSVSREKKESFPLTVTSAQKNPTAFYLCASRGQGEFNQPQHFGDGTRLSIL.

The gene calls are TRBV5-4 and TRBJ2-7; D remains unclear. The CDR3 spans 14 residues. Per germline, CDR1 SGHNT and CDR2 YYREEE (reference sequence). The V end was cut by 3 bases, the J end by 2 bases, with 12 bases between. The CDR3 DNA follows: TGTGCCAGCAGCTCGGGCGGTAGTCCCTACGAGCAGTACTTC. Translation: CASSSGGSPYEQYF.

The DNA of the CDR3 is TGTGCCAGCAGCCGACGACTAGCGGGAGTCGAGACCGGGGAGCTGTTTTTT. Residues: CASSRRLAGVETGELFF. This chain connects TRBV7-9 to TRBJ2-2, with 12 bases matching TRBD2. Germline V lookup: CDR1 SEHNR, CDR2 FQNEAQ (reference sequence). The CDR3 runs 17 residues. J gave up 5 bases and V 5 bases, and 9 bases lay outside the gene matches.

This rearrangement joins TRBV5-4 to TRBJ2-7, with D perhaps being TRBD1 or TRBD2 (5 bases each). V lost 7 bases to trimming and J lost 6 bases, with 11 bases between them. This CDR3 contains 11 residues. Germline V gives CDR1 SGHNT, CDR2 YYREEE (reference sequence). The CDR3 loop is CASGGGGEQYF. CDR3 nucleotide sequence: TGTGCCAGCGGGGGTGGCGGCGAGCAGTACTTC.

The rearrangement links TRBV5-3 to TRBJ2-7; D gene uncertain. TRBV5-3 is identified as an open reading frame with a role that is uncertain. V was clipped by 2 bases and J by 4 bases, with 13 bases between them. The CDR3 runs 14 residues. CDR3 residues: CARSFDCLGYEQYF. The CDR3 coding sequence is TGTGCCAGAAGCTTTGACTGCCTGGGGTACGAGCAGTACTTC.

The CDR3 loop is CASSELSPYEQYF. The CDR3 nucleotides are TGTGCCAGCAGTGAACTTTCCCCTTACGAGCAGTACTTC. The rearrangement uses TRBV6-1 and TRBJ2-5; D remains ambiguous. The DNA end is a closer match to TRBJ2-7, so the J assignment may be wrong. The CDR3 sequence is 13 residues long. Germline CDR1 reads MNHNS; CDR2 reads SASEGT.

In its sample, this clone was seen once. CDR3 residues: CASSSGLAGVAAETQYF. As DNA, the CDR3 is TGCGCCAGCAGCTCGGGACTAGCGGGAGTGGCGGCAGAGACCCAGTACTTC. The chain recombines TRBV5-1 with TRBJ2-5, with 14 bases lining up with TRBD2. The V and J ends lost 3 bases and 4 bases, in that order; junction bases with no gene match: 8. Germline V gene sequence: CDR1 SGHRS, CDR2 YFSETQ. CDR3 length equals 17 residues.

CDR3 region: CASSPGLAESSYNEQFF. The CDR3 DNA reads TGTGCCAGCAGCCCGGGACTAGCGGAAAGCTCCTACAATGAGCAGTTCTTC. The chain joins TRBV7-6 to TRBJ2-1; TRBD2 agrees at 11 bases. CDR3 length equals 17 residues. CDR1 and CDR2 (germline): SGHVS, FNYEAQ. With 5 bases clipped from V and 0 bases from J, the junction kept 6 bases outside the gene matches.

The CDR3 reads CASSLALQEGELFF. The CDR3 bases are TGTGCCAGCAGCTTGGCCCTACAAGAGGGGGAGCTGTTTTTT. This sequence joins TRBV5-4 and TRBJ2-2; D is uncertain. Trimming pared 0 bases from V and 8 bases from J, leaving 11 bases between. Germline V gene data show CDR1 as SGHNT and CDR2 as YYREEE (reference sequence). This CDR3 contains 14 residues.